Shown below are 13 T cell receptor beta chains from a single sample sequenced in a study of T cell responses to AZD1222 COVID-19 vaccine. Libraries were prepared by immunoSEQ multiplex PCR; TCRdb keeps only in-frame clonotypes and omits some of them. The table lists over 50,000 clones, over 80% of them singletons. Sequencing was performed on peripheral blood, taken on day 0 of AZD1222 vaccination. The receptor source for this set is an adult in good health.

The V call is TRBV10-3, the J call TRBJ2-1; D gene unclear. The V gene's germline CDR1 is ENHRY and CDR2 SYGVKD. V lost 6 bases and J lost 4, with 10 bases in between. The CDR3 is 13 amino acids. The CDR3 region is CAIRPADYNEQFF. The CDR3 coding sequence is TGTGCCATCAGGCCGGCAGATTACAATGAGCAGTTCTTC.

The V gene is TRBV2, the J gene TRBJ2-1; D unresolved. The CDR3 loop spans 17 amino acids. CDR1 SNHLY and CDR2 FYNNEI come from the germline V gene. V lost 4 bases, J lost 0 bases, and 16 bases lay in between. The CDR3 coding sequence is TGTGCCAGCAGTGTATCGTGGAGCGACCCCTCCTACAATGAGCAGTTCTTC. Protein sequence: CASSVSWSDPSYNEQFF.

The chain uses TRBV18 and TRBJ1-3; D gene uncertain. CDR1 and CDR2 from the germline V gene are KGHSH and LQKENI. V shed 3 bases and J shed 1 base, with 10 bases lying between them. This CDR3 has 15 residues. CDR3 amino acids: CASSPETVSGNTIYF. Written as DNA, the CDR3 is TGTGCCAGCTCACCCGAGACTGTTTCTGGAAACACCATATATTTT.

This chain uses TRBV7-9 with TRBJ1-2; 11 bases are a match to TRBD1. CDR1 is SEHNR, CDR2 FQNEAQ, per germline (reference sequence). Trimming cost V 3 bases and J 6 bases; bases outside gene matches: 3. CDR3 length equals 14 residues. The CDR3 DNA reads TGTGCCAGCAGCTTCGGACAGGGGGCGGATGGCTACACCTTC. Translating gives CASSFGQGADGYTF. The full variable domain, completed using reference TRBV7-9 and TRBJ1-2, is DTGVSQNPRHKITKRGQNVTFRCDPISEHNRLYWYRQTLGQGPEFLTYFQNEAQLEKSRLLSDRFSAERPKGSFSTLEIQRTEQGDSAMYLCASSFGQGADGYTFGSGTRLTVV.

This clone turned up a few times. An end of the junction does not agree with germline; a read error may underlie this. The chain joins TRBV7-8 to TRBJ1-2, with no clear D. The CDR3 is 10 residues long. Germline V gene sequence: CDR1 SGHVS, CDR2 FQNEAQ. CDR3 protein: CASGPQAAAF. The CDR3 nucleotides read TGTGCCAGCGGACCTCAGGCGGCAGCCTTC.

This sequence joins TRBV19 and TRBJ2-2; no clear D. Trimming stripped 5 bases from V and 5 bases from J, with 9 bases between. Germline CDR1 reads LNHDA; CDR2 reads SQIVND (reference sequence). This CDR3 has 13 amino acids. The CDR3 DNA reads TGTGCCAGTAGTCGCGACGGAACCGGGGAGCTGTTTTTT. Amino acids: CASSRDGTGELFF.

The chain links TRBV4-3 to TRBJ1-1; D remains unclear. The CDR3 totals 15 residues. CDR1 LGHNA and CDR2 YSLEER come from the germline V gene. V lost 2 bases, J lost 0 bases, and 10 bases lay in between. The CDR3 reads CASSQIGDLNTEAFF. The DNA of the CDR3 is TGCGCCAGCAGCCAAATCGGGGATTTGAACACTGAAGCTTTCTTT.

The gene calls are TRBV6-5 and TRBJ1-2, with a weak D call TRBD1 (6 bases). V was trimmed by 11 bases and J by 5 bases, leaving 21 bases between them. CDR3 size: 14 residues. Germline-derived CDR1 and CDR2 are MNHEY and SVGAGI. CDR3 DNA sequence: TGTGCCTCCCACGGGGGGGGCCCTCTTTATGGCTACACCTTC. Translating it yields CASHGGGPLYGYTF.

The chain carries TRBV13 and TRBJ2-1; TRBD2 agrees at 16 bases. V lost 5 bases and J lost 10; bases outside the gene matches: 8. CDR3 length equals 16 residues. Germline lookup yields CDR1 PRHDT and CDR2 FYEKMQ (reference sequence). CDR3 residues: CASSPGTSGGATEQFF. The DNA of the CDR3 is TGTGCCAGCAGCCCCGGGACTAGCGGGGGGGCGACAGAGCAGTTCTTC.

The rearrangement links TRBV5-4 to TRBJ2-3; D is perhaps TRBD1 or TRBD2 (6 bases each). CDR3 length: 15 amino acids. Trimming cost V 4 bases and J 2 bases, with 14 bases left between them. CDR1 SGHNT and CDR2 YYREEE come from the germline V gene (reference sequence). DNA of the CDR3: TGTGCCAGCAGCACACTAGGGGGGACCACAGATACGCAGTATTTT. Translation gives CASSTLGGTTDTQYF.

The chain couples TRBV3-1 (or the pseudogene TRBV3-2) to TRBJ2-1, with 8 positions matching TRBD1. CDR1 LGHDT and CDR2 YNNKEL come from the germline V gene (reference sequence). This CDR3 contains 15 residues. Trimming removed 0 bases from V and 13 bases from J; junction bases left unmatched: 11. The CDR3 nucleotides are TGTGCCAGCAGCCAAGATTTCGGGACAGGAAGGTTCCAGTTCTTC. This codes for CASSQDFGTGRFQFF.

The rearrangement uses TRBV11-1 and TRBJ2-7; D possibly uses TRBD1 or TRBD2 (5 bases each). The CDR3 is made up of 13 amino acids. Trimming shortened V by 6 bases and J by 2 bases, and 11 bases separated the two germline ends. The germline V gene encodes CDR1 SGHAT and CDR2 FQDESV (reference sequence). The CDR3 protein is CASSLGATYEQYF. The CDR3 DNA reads TGTGCCAGCAGTCTCGGGGCAACCTACGAGCAGTACTTC.

CDR3 bases: TGTGCCAGCAGAAGCGGGGGGAGCTCCTACGAGCAGTACTTC. Its protein is CASRSGGSSYEQYF. The chain uses TRBV11-1 and TRBJ2-7; 9 bases line up with TRBD2. This CDR3 has 14 amino acids. CDR1 SGHAT and CDR2 FQDESV come from the germline V gene (reference sequence). V trimming: 6 bases; J trimming: 0 bases; junction bases outside the gene matches: 3.